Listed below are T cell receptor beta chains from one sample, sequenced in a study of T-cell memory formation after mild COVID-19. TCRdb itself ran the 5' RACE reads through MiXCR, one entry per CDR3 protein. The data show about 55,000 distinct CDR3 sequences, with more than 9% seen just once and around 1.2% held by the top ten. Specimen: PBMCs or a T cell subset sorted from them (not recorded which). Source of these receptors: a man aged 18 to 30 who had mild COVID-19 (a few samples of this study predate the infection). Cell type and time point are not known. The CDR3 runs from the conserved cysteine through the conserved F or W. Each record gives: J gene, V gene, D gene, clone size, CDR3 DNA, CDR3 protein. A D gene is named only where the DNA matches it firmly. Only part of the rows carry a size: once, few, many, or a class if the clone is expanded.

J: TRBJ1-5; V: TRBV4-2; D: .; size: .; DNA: TGTGCCAGCAGCCAAGTGAGGGGGGGCAATCAGCCCCAGCATTTT; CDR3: CASSQVRGGNQPQHF
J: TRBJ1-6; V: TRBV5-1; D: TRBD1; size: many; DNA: TGCGCCAGCTGTGACAGGGATAATTCACCCCTCCACTTT; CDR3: CASCDRDNSPLHF
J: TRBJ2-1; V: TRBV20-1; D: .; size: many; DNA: TGCAGTGCTAGACGAACCACTAGCATGAATGAGCAGTTCTTC; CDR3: CSARRTTSMNEQFF
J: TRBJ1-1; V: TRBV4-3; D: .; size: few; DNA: TGCGCCAGCAGCCCAGACGTGGGGCAGACCACTGAAGCTTTCTTT; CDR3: CASSPDVGQTTEAFF
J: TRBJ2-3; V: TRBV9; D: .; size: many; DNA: TGTGCCAGCAGCGTTTTGGTGGGCACAGATACGCAGTATTTT; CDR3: CASSVLVGTDTQYF
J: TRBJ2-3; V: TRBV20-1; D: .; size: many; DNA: TGCAGTGCTAGACTAGATTCAGATACGCAGTATTTT; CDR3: CSARLDSDTQYF
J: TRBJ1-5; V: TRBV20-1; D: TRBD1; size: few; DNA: TGCAGTGCCGCCTCGGGACAGGGAATACGGTCCCAGCATTTT; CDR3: CSAASGQGIRSQHF
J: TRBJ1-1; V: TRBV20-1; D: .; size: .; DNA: TGCAGTGCTAGGTACGGGGGAGGTACTGAAGCTTTCTTT; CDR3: CSARYGGGTEAFF
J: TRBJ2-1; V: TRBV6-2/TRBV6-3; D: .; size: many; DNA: TGTGCCAGCAGTTACTTTCCGGGAAATGAGCAGTTCTTC; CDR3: CASSYFPGNEQFF
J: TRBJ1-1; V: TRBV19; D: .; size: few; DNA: TGTGCCAGTAACAACCGAGGGGGGACTGAAGCTTTCTTT; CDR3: CASNNRGGTEAFF
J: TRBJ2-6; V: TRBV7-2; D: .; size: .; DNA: TGTGCCAGCCGAGAACGGCGGGGGCTCTCTGGGGCCAACGTCCTGACTTTC; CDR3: CASRERRGLSGANVLTF
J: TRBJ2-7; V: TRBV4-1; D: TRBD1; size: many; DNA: TGCGCCAGCAGCCAGGCTCCGGGACAGGGGGCCTACGAGCAGTACTTC; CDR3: CASSQAPGQGAYEQYF
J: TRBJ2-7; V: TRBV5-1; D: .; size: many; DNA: TGCGCCAGCAGTCCGATTGGGGGGCGCGACGAGCAGTACTTC; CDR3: CASSPIGGRDEQYF
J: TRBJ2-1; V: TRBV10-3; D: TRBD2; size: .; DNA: TGTGCCATCAGTGGGCGACTAGCGGGGCATGAGCAGTTCTTC; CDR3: CAISGRLAGHEQFF
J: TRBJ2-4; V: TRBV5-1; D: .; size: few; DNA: TGCGCCAGCAGCTTGAGCCCCGAGGGGGGGAACATTCAGTACTTC; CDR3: CASSLSPEGGNIQYF
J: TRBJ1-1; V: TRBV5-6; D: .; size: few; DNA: TGTGCCAGCAGCCGGATACAGGGGAACACTGAAGCTTTCTTT; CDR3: CASSRIQGNTEAFF
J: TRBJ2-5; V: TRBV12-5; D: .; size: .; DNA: TGTGCTAGTGCCATGAGAGGGGTAGAGACCCAGTACTTC; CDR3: CASAMRGVETQYF